These 13 T cell receptor beta chains were sequenced from one sample in a study of blood T cell repertoires in COVID-19. Data came from immunoSEQ multiplex PCR; TCRdb stores just in-frame clones and leaves some out. The table includes under 55,000 clones, more than 65% detected once. The material sequenced was peripheral blood. The receptor set was obtained from a human donor in a cohort sampled during active COVID-19.

The chain carries TRBV30 and TRBJ1-2; TRBD1 is a possible D gene (5 bases). The CDR3 is made up of 14 amino acids. Germline loops: CDR1 GTSNPN, CDR2 SVGIG (reference sequence). V lost 3 bases to trimming and J lost 4 bases, with 15 bases between them. CDR3 sequence: CAWSASGRAYGYTF. CDR3 nucleotides: TGTGCCTGGAGCGCATCAGGCAGGGCCTATGGCTACACCTTC.

This clone was counted a single time. The chain joins TRBV19 to TRBJ1-2; 9 bases map to TRBD1. CDR1 is LNHDA and CDR2 is SQIVND in the germline V gene (reference sequence). Trimming at V came to 5 bases and at J to 5 bases, leaving 6 bases not matched to a gene. This CDR3 has 14 amino acids. This CDR3 reads CASSVDRGRYGYTF. Here the CDR3 DNA reads TGTGCCAGTAGTGTGGACAGGGGCCGGTATGGCTACACCTTC.

The rearrangement joins TRBV18 to TRBJ2-3; 13 positions agree with TRBD2. CDR3 size: 16 residues. CDR1 is KGHSH, CDR2 LQKENI, per germline. The trim removed 1 base at V and 4 bases at J, leaving 2 bases unmatched. The CDR3, as DNA: TGTGCCAGCTCACCACGGACTAGCGGGAGTGCAGATACGCAGTATTTT. As protein: CASSPRTSGSADTQYF. Drawing the rest from reference TRBV18 and TRBJ2-3, the complete variable domain is NAGVMQNPRHLVRRRGQEARLRCSPMKGHSHVYWYRQLPEEGLKFMVYLQKENIIDESGMPKERFSAEFPKEGPSILRIQQVVRGDSAAYFCASSPRTSGSADTQYFGPGTRLTVL.

The rearrangement uses TRBV6-1 and TRBJ2-7; 8 bases fit TRBD1. Germline V lookup: CDR1 MNHNS, CDR2 SASEGT. With V trimmed by 2 bases and J by 2 bases, 8 bases remained unmatched. This CDR3 is built from 16 residues. The CDR3 DNA sequence: TGTGCCAGCAGTGAATGGAATACAGGGGGTGCCTACGAGCAGTACTTC. It codes for CASSEWNTGGAYEQYF.

The rearrangement joins TRBV6-2 or TRBV6-3 to TRBJ1-2; 7 bases are shared with TRBD1. CDR1 is MNHEY and CDR2 is SVGEGT in the germline V gene. The CDR3 extends over 16 amino acids. J lost 5 bases, V lost 3 bases, and 12 bases had no gene match. The CDR3 DNA reads TGTGCCAGCAGTTATTACGGACAGGCTCTAGGATATGGCTACACCTTC. Protein: CASSYYGQALGYGYTF.

V gene TRBV4-2 combines with J gene TRBJ2-7, with 9 bases fitting TRBD1. The CDR3 is 14 residues long. V lost 6 bases and J lost 5; bases outside the gene matches: 8. CDR1 LGHNA and CDR2 YNFKEQ come from the germline V gene. The CDR3 is CASSPQGADHEQYF. In DNA, the CDR3 is TGTGCCAGCAGTCCACAGGGGGCTGATCACGAGCAGTACTTC.

The chain uses TRBV28 and TRBJ2-3, with 8 bases matching TRBD1. The CDR3 length is 17 residues. The J segment lost 0 bases and the V segment lost 5 bases, leaving 10 bases of the junction unmatched. Germline-derived CDR1 and CDR2 are MDHEN and SYDVKM. The CDR3 spells CASSPLRDRTSTDTQYF. The CDR3 DNA reads as TGTGCCAGCAGTCCTCTTAGGGACAGGACTAGCACAGATACGCAGTATTTT.

The rearrangement joins TRBV7-2 to TRBJ2-6, with D unclear. The CDR3 extends over 17 amino acids. V lost 2 bases to trimming and J lost 0 bases, with 11 bases between them. Germline V gives CDR1 SGHTA, CDR2 FQGNSA. The CDR3 spells CASSLSPGISGANVLTF. The CDR3 coding sequence is TGTGCCAGCAGCTTAAGCCCGGGTATCTCTGGGGCCAACGTCCTGACTTTC.

This rearrangement joins TRBV7-6 to TRBJ2-5, with 10 bases matching TRBD2. V shed 1 base, J shed 4 bases, and the junction held 12 bases outside the gene matches. This CDR3 has 18 amino acids. The germline gives CDR1 SGHVS, CDR2 FNYEAQ. The DNA for the CDR3 is TGTGCCAGCAGCTTAGGGCTTCGTCTAGCGGGAGCACGAGAGACCCAGTACTTC. This codes for CASSLGLRLAGARETQYF.

The rearrangement uses TRBV12-2 and TRBJ2-2; TRBD2 reflects the table's D call only, with no check against the DNA. TRBV12-2 is a pseudogene. The CDR3 extends over 11 amino acids. In DNA, the CDR3 is TGTGCTCCTCGGGGCACCGGGGAGCTGTTTTTT. Amino acid sequence: CAPRGTGELFF.

J is TRBJ2-2 and V is TRBV19, with 11 bases identical to TRBD2. This CDR3 spans 14 amino acids. Germline V lookup: CDR1 LNHDA, CDR2 SQIVND (reference sequence). The V and J ends lost 5 bases and 14 bases, in that order; junction bases with no gene match: 10. The CDR3 bases are TGTGCCAGTAGTTCATTAGCGGGAGGGGCCCTCCTGTTTTTT. Translated: CASSSLAGGALLFF.

The CDR3 DNA reads as TGTGCCAGTAGTATAGAGGGCCGGGGAGCGTTGGGCTACAATGAGCAGTTCTTC. As protein: CASSIEGRGALGYNEQFF. V and J are TRBV19 and TRBJ2-1; D might be TRBD2 (5 bases). Germline V gene data show CDR1 as LNHDA and CDR2 as SQIVND (reference sequence). This CDR3 spans 18 amino acids. The V end lost 0 bases, the J end lost 3 bases, and 18 bases lay between the germline ends.

There are a few counts of this clone. CDR3 DNA sequence: TGTGCCAGCAGTGAAGAAATAAGTCTAGCGGGCCCTATAGAGCAGTTCTTC. Its translation: CASSEEISLAGPIEQFF. The chain carries TRBV6-1 and TRBJ2-1; TRBD2 matches 8 bases. The V segment lost 1 base and the J segment 10 bases; nucleotides outside the gene matches: 15. The CDR3 has 17 residues. Germline V gene lookup returns CDR1 MNHNS and CDR2 SASEGT.